This T cell receptor beta chain appears in the sequencing data of a study of blood T cell repertoires in COVID-19. Study-wide background: The samples span acute and convalescent COVID-19 from the United States, Italy and Spain. The cDNA or gDNA used as material had been derived from T cells, B-cell-depleted T cells, or PBMCs.

Germline loops: CDR1 MRHNA, CDR2 SNTAGT. The V and J ends lost 6 bases and 2 bases, in that order; junction bases with no gene match: 6. The CDR3 covers 14 residues. How the authors handled the data: Amplification from reference gene primers served as the basis for estimated nucleated cell counts. Sequenced by immunoSEQ multiplex PCR; TCRdb stores in-frame clones only, minus some. V and J calls and clone size follow that table, whereas D and trimming were derived from the DNA. Of about 220,000 clones listed, about three quarters are singletons. This rearrangement joins TRBV6-4 to TRBJ2-7, with 8 positions matching TRBD1. This TCR came from a woman aged 70 to 79 with acute or convalescent COVID-19. Sequencing was performed on peripheral blood. CDR3 sequence: CASRSDRGPYEQYF. The DNA for the CDR3 is TGTGCCAGCAGGTCTGACAGGGGTCCCTACGAGCAGTACTTC.